This T cell receptor (beta chain) derives from a study of TIL therapy for anti-PD-1-resistant metastatic lung cancer. Across the whole study: Tumors carried a median about 1.5 non-synonymous mutations per megabase. Study findings and constraints: The cohort had more treatment-naive, never-smoker and oncogene-addicted patients than typical.

The libraries were made with immunoSEQ v3. Sequencing depth was some 2 million read pairs for survey level, about 5-6.5 million for deep. The method was immunoSEQ multiplex PCR; TCRdb's version includes in-frame clones alone and lacks a portion of them. The sample lists more than 20,000 clones; about 71% were seen once. The time point: pre-treatment sample, taken before nivolumab and TIL therapy. To note about this clone: The antigen is not known.

Trimming removed 0 bases at V and 5 bases at J, with 7 bases between. The CDR3 has 13 residues. The receptor was derived from a person aged 25-79 years with non-small cell lung cancer. Sequencing used blood, obtained at baseline. The chain recombines TRBV12-3 or TRBV12-4 with TRBJ2-5; no clear D gene. The CDR3 nucleotides are TGTGCCAGCAGTTTAGCTGCCGAGGAGACCCAGTACTTC. Translated: CASSLAAEETQYF.